This T cell receptor beta chain was captured in a study of CD8 T cells in Susac syndrome. Whole-study results and caveats: It was acknowledged by the study that relatively few individuals were included in its TCR sequencing and HLA analysis.

Random hexamers were used to reverse transcribe 0.5 to 1 ug of RNA. TCRdb passed the immunoSEQ multiplex PCR reads through MiXCR, listing each CDR3 protein once. The profile shows 130,000 to 150,000 distinct CDR3 sequences, approximately 96% of them singletons. This CDR3 spans 15 amino acids. The germline V gene has CDR1 SGHTA and CDR2 FQGTGA. Trimming removed 1 base from V and 10 bases from J; junction bases left unmatched: 6. On this clonotype itself: Its antigen is unidentified.

CD8+ and CD4+ T cells were negatively isolated; TEMRA cells were FACS-enriched. Sequencing was carried out using CD4+ T cells from PBMCs. This chain links TRBV7-3 with TRBJ2-4, with 11 bases that match TRBD2. The source of this sequence is a human donor with Susac syndrome. The CDR3 is CASSLSLAGGVIQYF. The CDR3 DNA reads as TGTGCCAGCAGCTTAAGCTTAGCGGGGGGGGTAATTCAGTACTTC.